The 15 T cell receptor beta chains given below trace back to one sample, sequenced in a study of T cells after yellow fever vaccination. One entry per CDR3 protein results from TCRdb running MiXCR on the 5' RACE reads. The sample comprises fewer than 500,000 distinct CDR3 sequences, approximately 19% of which are singletons, and about 18% rests with the top ten. Specimen: PBMCs, collected before the yellow fever booster vaccination. The source is a man in his late teens or twenties who received the YFV17D yellow fever vaccine.

This clonotype occurred a few times. The chain carries TRBV6-5 and TRBJ1-2; D is unclear. V was trimmed by 10 bases and J by 0 bases, leaving 15 bases between them. Germline values: CDR1 MNHEY, CDR2 SVGAGI. CDR3 length equals 14 residues. CDR3 loop: CATQMGWPNYGYTF. DNA for the CDR3: TGTGCCACCCAAATGGGGTGGCCTAACTATGGCTACACCTTC.

V gene TRBV4-3 combines with J gene TRBJ2-4; possible D gene TRBD2, 6 bases. Germline CDR1 LGHNA, CDR2 YSLEER. This CDR3 spans 14 amino acids. With 3 bases removed from V and 8 bases from J, the gap between germline ends came to 14 bases. The CDR3 loop reads CASSQNGGWDIQYF. CDR3 bases: TGCGCCAGCAGCCAGAATGGAGGGTGGGACATTCAGTACTTC.

This clonotype was found a few times. This chain links TRBV25-1 with TRBJ1-2; D possibly corresponds to TRBD1 (5 bases). CDR1 and CDR2 from the germline V gene are MGHDK and SYGVNS. V was trimmed by 6 bases and J by 3 bases, leaving 11 bases between them. The CDR3 spans 13 residues. CDR3 residues: CASSSGRDYGYTF. The CDR3 DNA is TGTGCCAGCAGCTCAGGCAGGGACTATGGCTACACCTTC.

This clonotype has a handful of counts. J is TRBJ1-2 and V is TRBV24-1; D not certain. V lost 2 bases to trimming and J lost 8 bases, with 14 bases between them. Germline CDR1 KGHDR, CDR2 SFDVKD. This CDR3 comprises 14 residues. CDR3 protein: CATSDWNGSGGYTF. Here the CDR3 DNA reads TGTGCCACCAGTGATTGGAACGGCTCGGGCGGCTACACCTTC.

Comment on this clonotype: The junction does not match germline at one end; this may be a read error. This chain links TRBV20-1 with TRBJ2-1, with 10 bases that match TRBD2. The CDR3 runs to 17 residues. CDR1 is DFQATT, CDR2 SNEGSKA, per germline (reference sequence). CDR3: CSARVSGGPGSYIEQFF. The CDR3 nucleotides read TGCAGTGCTAGAGTTAGCGGGGGGCCGGGCTCCTACATTGAGCAGTTCTTC.

V is TRBV5-1 and J is TRBJ1-2; maybe TRBD1 (5 bases). Trimming took 4 bases from V and 0 from J, leaving 10 bases between them. Per the germline V gene, CDR1 is SGHRS and CDR2 is YFSETQ. This CDR3 region has 14 residues. DNA for the CDR3: TGCGCCAGCAGCCGGGACGTAGCTAACTATGGCTACACCTTC. Translating it yields CASSRDVANYGYTF. Drawing the rest from reference TRBV5-1 and TRBJ1-2, the complete variable domain is KAGVTQTPRYLIKTRGQQVTLSCSPISGHRSVSWYQQTPGQGLQFLFEYFSETQRNKGNFPGRFSGRQFSNSRSEMNVSTLELGDSALYLCASSRDVANYGYTFGSGTRLTVV.

The rearrangement joins TRBV6-6 to TRBJ1-3; possible D gene TRBD1, 5 bases. CDR1 is MNHNY, CDR2 SVGAGI, per germline (reference sequence). Trimming took off 6 bases at V and 0 bases at J, with 15 bases between the two ends. The CDR3 sequence is 16 residues long. CDR3 protein: CASSSRVGRSGNTIYF. The CDR3 coding sequence is TGTGCCAGCAGCTCCAGGGTGGGCCGCTCTGGAAACACCATATATTTT.

The sample holds a few counts of this clonotype. The chain joins TRBV6-6 to TRBJ2-2; possibly TRBD1 for D (5 bases). The ends were cut back, 6 bases at V and 5 bases at J, with 10 bases in the middle. The germline gives CDR1 MNHNY, CDR2 SVGAGI (reference sequence). This CDR3 spans 13 amino acids. CDR3 amino acids: CASRLQGTGELFF. The CDR3 bases are TGTGCCAGCAGACTTCAGGGTACCGGGGAGCTGTTTTTT.

There are a few counts of this clonotype. This chain joins TRBV7-6 and TRBJ2-3, with D tentatively TRBD1 or TRBD2 (5 bases each). CDR1 and CDR2 (germline): SGHVS, FNYEAQ. V lost 6 bases and J 6 bases, leaving 13 bases between the germline ends. The CDR3 runs 13 residues. The DNA of the CDR3 is TGTGCCAGCAGTCCCGAGGGGCGGGATACGCAGTATTTT. This sequence encodes CASSPEGRDTQYF.

This clonotype has a handful of counts. CDR3 in amino acids: CASSAIGTGYSYEQYF. For the CDR3, the DNA is TGTGCCAGCAGTGCTATCGGGACAGGCTACTCCTACGAGCAGTACTTC. The chain is built from TRBV9 and TRBJ2-7, with 8 nucleotides matching TRBD1. V lost 5 bases to trimming and J lost 0 bases; unmatched junction nucleotides: 10. Per germline, CDR1 SGDLS and CDR2 YYNGEE. The CDR3 loop spans 16 amino acids.

The chain links TRBV20-1 to TRBJ2-2, with 11 bases identical to TRBD2. The CDR3 is 15 residues long. Germline V CDR1 and CDR2: DFQATT, SNEGSKA (reference sequence). J was trimmed by 6 bases and V by 0 bases; bases with no gene match: 3. CDR3 DNA: TGCAGTGCTAGAGATAGCGGGGGGGCGTCCGGGGAGCTGTTTTTT. Protein product: CSARDSGGASGELFF.

This clonotype was detected only a few times. V is TRBV12-5 and J is TRBJ2-2; D not certain. With 1 base removed from V and 2 bases from J, the gap between germline ends came to 5 bases. Germline V gene sequence: CDR1 LGHNT, CDR2 FRNRAP. The CDR3 is 14 amino acids. The CDR3 nucleotides are TGTGCTAGTGGTTTGGGACCCAACACCGGGGAGCTGTTTTTT. The encoded protein is CASGLGPNTGELFF.

The gene calls are TRBV5-1 and TRBJ1-1; D is perhaps TRBD1 (5 bases). Per the germline V gene, CDR1 is SGHRS and CDR2 is YFSETQ. The CDR3 loop spans 13 amino acids. Trimming stripped 7 bases from V and 6 bases from J, with 16 bases between. CDR3 region: CASCLAGAAEAFF. The CDR3 bases are TGCGCCAGCTGCCTCGCCGGGGCCGCTGAAGCTTTCTTT.

The chain has TRBV5-1 and TRBJ1-4; D is ambiguous. CDR3 length: 17 residues. Trimming removed 0 bases from V and 8 bases from J, with 20 bases in between. Germline V gene sequence: CDR1 SGHRS, CDR2 YFSETQ. The CDR3 nucleotides read TGCGCCAGCAGCTTGGACGTGGCCGGAGGGATGATCGAAAAACTGTTTTTT. It translates to CASSLDVAGGMIEKLFF.

At least ten counts were recorded for this clonotype. Compared with germline, one end of the junction differs, possibly owing to a read error. The chain employs TRBV12-3 or TRBV12-4 and TRBJ2-5, with a tentative D call TRBD1 (6 bases). This CDR3 is built from 13 residues. The CDR3 protein is CASSSTGQETQYF. DNA for the CDR3: TGCGCCAGCAGCTCAACAGGGCAAGAGACCCAGTACTTC.